A single sample gave rise to the 18 T cell receptor beta chains below, sequenced in a study of T cells in Graves' hyperthyroidism and ophthalmopathy. The CDR3 regions of TCR beta were amplified from RNA transcripts. First-round RT-PCR with HTBI primers amplified the TCR CDR3 region. One entry per CDR3 protein, called by TCRdb with MiXCR from the multiplex PCR reads. The table includes around 520,000 distinct CDR3 sequences, 24% detected once. The sequenced sample consisted of blood. These receptor sequences come from a woman under 40 with Graves' ophthalmopathy.

The sample holds many counts of this clonotype. The rearrangement links TRBV12-3 or TRBV12-4 to TRBJ1-1; D remains unclear. V was clipped by 1 base and J by 5 bases, with 8 bases between them. The CDR3 loop spans 13 amino acids. The CDR3 region is CASSLDEGTEAFF. CDR3 nucleotides: TGTGCCAGCAGTTTAGACGAAGGGACTGAAGCTTTCTTT.

This clonotype has a handful of counts. The CDR3 region is CASSRTSGGHDTQYF. The CDR3 nucleotides are TGTGCCAGCAGCCGGACTAGCGGGGGACACGATACGCAGTATTTT. The gene calls are TRBV11-2 and TRBJ2-3; TRBD2 aligns across 13 bases. Germline CDR1 and CDR2: SGHAT and FQNNGV. The CDR3 consists of 15 residues. The V and J ends lost 5 bases and 6 bases, in that order; junction bases with no gene match: 5.

A single count supports this clonotype. The chain links TRBV2 to TRBJ2-4, with TRBD2 matching 16 bases. CDR3 length equals 19 residues. Germline CDR1 is SNHLY and CDR2 is FYNNEI. V shed 5 bases, J shed 8 bases, and the junction held 15 bases outside the gene matches. In nucleotides, the CDR3 is TGTGCCAGCAGTCCCGGGACTAGCGGGGGGGTCGACTGGTCGGACATTCAGTACTTC. Protein sequence: CASSPGTSGGVDWSDIQYF.

This clonotype occurred a few times. V and J are TRBV7-8 and TRBJ2-2; no clear D gene. V gave up 3 bases and J gave up 6 bases, with 17 bases separating them. Germline-derived CDR1 and CDR2 are SGHVS and FQNEAQ. The CDR3 sequence is 16 residues long. CDR3: CASSLESITHPGELFF. The CDR3 DNA reads TGTGCCAGCAGCTTGGAATCAATAACACATCCCGGGGAGCTGTTTTTT.

V gene TRBV6-1 combines with J gene TRBJ2-7, with 7 bases aligning to TRBD1. The CDR3 sequence is 14 residues long. CDR1 is MNHNS, CDR2 SASEGT, per germline. Unmatched junction bases numbered 10, after V lost 6 bases and J lost 5 bases. CDR3 DNA sequence: TGTGCCAGCAGATGGGACAGTCGAATTGACGAGCAGTACTTC. It translates to CASRWDSRIDEQYF.

This clonotype has ten or more counts. DNA of the CDR3: TGTGCCAGCAGTCCCCCCCGCCGGGACAGCCAACCCGTGTTCTATGGCTACACCTTC. This gives the protein CASSPPRRDSQPVFYGYTF. The V gene is TRBV6-2 or TRBV6-3, the J gene TRBJ1-2, with 7 positions matching TRBD1. The V and J ends lost 5 bases and 4 bases, in that order; junction bases with no gene match: 22. Germline V lookup: CDR1 MNHEY, CDR2 SVGEGT. CDR3 length: 19 residues.

This clonotype was picked up many times. The chain couples TRBV6-1 to TRBJ2-7; D gene ambiguous. CDR3 length equals 13 residues. Germline V gives CDR1 MNHNS, CDR2 SASEGT. Between the trimmed V and J ends, which lost 0 bases and 4 bases, there was a span of 7 bases. The CDR3 loop reads CASSEAPFYEQYF. As DNA, the CDR3 is TGTGCCAGCAGTGAAGCCCCCTTTTACGAGCAGTACTTC.

A word on this clonotype: A read error may explain this, as a much larger clone is one base away. V gene TRBV5-1 combines with J gene TRBJ2-7, with a weak D call TRBD2 (6 bases). From germline, CDR1 is SGHRS and CDR2 YFSETQ. The CDR3 has 12 amino acids. The CDR3 here is CSSSYENGEEYF. In DNA, the CDR3 is TGCTCCAGCAGCTACGAAAACGGGGAGGAGTACTTC.

This clonotype occurred many times. The V call is TRBV30, the J call TRBJ2-2; possibly TRBD2 for D (7 bases). V gave up 5 bases and J gave up 6 bases, with 16 bases separating them. This CDR3 contains 14 residues. CDR1 and CDR2 (germline): GTSNPN, SVGIG (reference sequence). The CDR3 sequence is CAWELGGLAGELFF. The DNA for the CDR3 is TGTGCCTGGGAACTCGGGGGGCTGGCCGGGGAGCTGTTTTTT.

This clonotype was counted at least ten times. V gene TRBV27 combines with J gene TRBJ1-2; 7 bases are shared with TRBD1. V gave up 6 bases and J gave up 3 bases; unmatched junction bases: 10. This CDR3 has 15 amino acids. CDR1 and CDR2 (germline): MNHEY, SMNVEV (reference sequence). This chain's CDR3 is CASRQDRDDYYGYTF. CDR3 coding DNA: TGTGCCAGCAGGCAAGACAGGGACGACTACTATGGCTACACCTTC.

At least ten counts were recorded for this clonotype. The chain links TRBV10-3 to TRBJ1-2, with 9 bases that match TRBD1. The V and J ends lost 0 bases and 4 bases, in that order; junction bases with no gene match: 3. Germline V lookup: CDR1 ENHRY, CDR2 SYGVKD. This CDR3 has 15 residues. The CDR3 DNA follows: TGTGCCATCAGTGAGTCCGGACAGGGGAGCTATGGCTACACCTTC. It codes for CAISESGQGSYGYTF.

This clonotype has just a few counts. V usage is TRBV10-3 and J usage is TRBJ2-2, with 8 bases aligning to TRBD1. The germline CDR1 and CDR2 sequences are ENHRY and SYGVKD. The CDR3 consists of 16 residues. The V segment lost 6 bases and the J segment 3 bases; nucleotides outside the gene matches: 9. For the CDR3, the DNA is TGTGCCATCAGACCCGACGACAGGGGCGACACCGGGGAGCTGTTTTTT. This encodes CAIRPDDRGDTGELFF.

The CDR3 coding sequence is TGTGCCGCTGGACCCTTGGGGAGCTCCTACGAGCAGTACTTC. Protein product: CAAGPLGSSYEQYF. The chain uses TRBV6-1 and TRBJ2-7; D might be TRBD2 (5 bases). The CDR3 contains 14 residues. Trimming left V 11 bases short and J 0 bases short, with 17 bases between. CDR1 is MNHNS, CDR2 SASEGT, per germline.

At least ten counts were recorded for this clonotype. The chain recombines TRBV11-2 with TRBJ2-5, with 12 bases identical to TRBD2. The germline gives CDR1 SGHAT, CDR2 FQNNGV. Losses at the gene ends were 0 bases for V and 4 bases for J; bases not matched to a gene: 6. This CDR3 has 17 residues. DNA of the CDR3: TGTGCCAGCAGCTTAGACCCTAGCGGGGGGGCCACAGAGACCCAGTACTTC. This translates into CASSLDPSGGATETQYF.

This clonotype was seen more than once but under ten times. This may be a read error, as it is one base from a much larger clone. CDR3 loop: CASSSANYGHTF. Here the CDR3 DNA reads TGTGCCAGCAGCTCAGCGAACTATGGCCACACCTTC. J is TRBJ1-2 and V is TRBV12-3 or TRBV12-4, with D unclear. The CDR3 runs to 12 residues.

This clonotype came up a few times. The CDR3 does not close with the conserved phenylalanine or tryptophan, likely indicating a read error. The DNA is left out, because the CDR3 cannot be placed on it with certainty; the CDR3 is given as TCRdb lists it. This chain uses TRBV10-3 with TRBJ1-2; TRBD1 is taken as the D call from the table, unchecked against the DNA. Germline V gene data show CDR1 as ENHRY and CDR2 as SYGVKD. The CDR3 has 15 residues if both end residues are counted. The CDR3 loop reads CATLPDRYLIYGYTV.

This clonotype was recorded many times. The genes are TRBV12-3 or TRBV12-4 and TRBJ1-2; possibly TRBD1 for D (6 bases). Trimming cost V 6 bases and J 8 bases, with 16 bases left between them. CDR3 length: 13 amino acids. CDR3 DNA sequence: TGTGCCAGCAGGAGAGGGTCAGGGGCCGGCTACACCTTC. Its protein product is CASRRGSGAGYTF.

J is TRBJ2-6 and V is TRBV2, with 10 bases that match TRBD1. This CDR3 region has 16 residues. The V gene's germline CDR1 is SNHLY and CDR2 FYNNEI. The J segment lost 4 bases and the V segment lost 6 bases, leaving 6 bases of the junction unmatched. The chain's CDR3 is CASRSGTGAGANVLTF. The CDR3, as DNA: TGTGCCAGCAGGTCCGGGACAGGGGCCGGGGCCAACGTCCTGACTTTC.